This T cell receptor (beta chain) was recorded in a study of cytomegalovirus exposure and HLA in healthy donors. This clone was seen just once. Its antigen is not known. 60 Vbeta and 13 Jbeta primers were used in PCR. Assay used: immunoSEQ multiplex PCR; TCRdb lists only in-frame clones, some missing. The sample yields 130,000 or so clones, around 75% seen once. Findings of the study overall: Upon later analysis, HLA-associated TCR beta chains proved more clonally expanded than other, equally common chains.

The V segment lost 5 bases and the J segment 1 base; nucleotides outside the gene matches: 8. CDR1 LNHDA and CDR2 SQIVND come from the germline V gene (reference sequence). CDR3 length: 15 residues. Sample: PBMCs. This TCR was recovered from a woman in her thirties or forties in good health and CMV-seropositive. J is TRBJ2-7 and V is TRBV19, with 7 positions matching TRBD2. DNA of the CDR3: TGTGCCAGTAGTGCTTCCGGGGGGTTGTCCTACGAGCAGTACTTC. Encoded protein: CASSASGGLSYEQYF.